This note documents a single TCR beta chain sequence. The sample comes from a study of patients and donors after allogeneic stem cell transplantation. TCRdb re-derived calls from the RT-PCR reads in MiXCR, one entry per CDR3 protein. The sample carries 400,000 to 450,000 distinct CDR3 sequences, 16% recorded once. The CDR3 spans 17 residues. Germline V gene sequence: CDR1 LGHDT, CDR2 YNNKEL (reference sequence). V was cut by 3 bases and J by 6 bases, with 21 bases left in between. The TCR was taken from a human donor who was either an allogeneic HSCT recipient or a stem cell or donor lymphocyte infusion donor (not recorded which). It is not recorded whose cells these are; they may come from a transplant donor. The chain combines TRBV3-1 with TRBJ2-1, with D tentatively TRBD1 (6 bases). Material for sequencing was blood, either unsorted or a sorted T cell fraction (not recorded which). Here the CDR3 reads CASSHYHWGHLFNEQFF. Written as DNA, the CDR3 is TGTGCCAGCAGCCACTACCATTGGGGACATCTCTTCAATGAGCAGTTCTTC.